The 27 T cell receptor beta chains below all came from one sample that was sequenced in a study of read filtering for tumor transcriptome and immune sequencing. This library used roughly 400 ng RNA and molecular barcoded adaptors spanning alpha/delta and beta/gamma chains. TCRdb recomputed calls from the reads with MiXCR, one row per CDR3 protein. There are tens of thousands of distinct CDR3 sequences in the sample; roughly 21% occur only once, and about an eighth lies in the top ten. Sequencing used a population of CD138-negative cells sorted from bone marrow. These receptors were obtained from a donor aged 40 or older with multiple myeloma.

This clonotype was recorded only once. A much larger clone lies a single base off, so this may be a read error. V is TRBV7-2 and J is TRBJ2-3; 8 nucleotides match TRBD1. The CDR3 covers 15 residues. CDR1 and CDR2 from the germline V gene are SGHTA and FQGNSA. V dropped 8 bases and J dropped 4; count of bases not matched to a gene: 11. For the CDR3, the DNA is TGTGCCAGCGGACCCAAGGACAGGGTGGCAGATACGCAGTATTTT. Translated, it gives CASGPKDRVADTQYF.

This clonotype was observed at least ten times. The chain carries TRBV20-1 and TRBJ2-6; D uncertain. CDR3 length: 16 residues. V was shortened by 3 bases and J by 0 bases, with 12 bases between the two germline ends. The germline gives CDR1 DFQATT, CDR2 SNEGSKA (reference sequence). DNA for the CDR3: TGCAGTGCTAGCCCCTCGGACGGCTCTGGGGCCAACGTCCTGACTTTC. It encodes CSASPSDGSGANVLTF.

This clonotype has more than one count but fewer than ten. V usage is TRBV7-2 and J usage is TRBJ2-7; D call uncertain. Germline V gene lookup returns CDR1 SGHTA and CDR2 FQGNSA. The CDR3 length is 13 residues. Between the trimmed V and J ends, which lost 3 bases and 3 bases, there was a span of 9 bases. The CDR3 DNA is TGTGCCAGCAGCTTGTACATAATCTACGAGCAGTACTTC. Translating gives CASSLYIIYEQYF.

This clonotype was detected ten times or more. The gene calls are TRBV12-3 or TRBV12-4 and TRBJ1-6, with TRBD1 matching over 7 bases. The CDR3 spans 14 residues. The V segment lost 1 base and the J segment 9 bases; nucleotides outside the gene matches: 3. The CDR3 sequence is CASSLGRQGSPLHF. The CDR3 bases are TGTGCCAGCAGTTTAGGCCGACAGGGTTCACCCCTCCACTTT.

The genes are TRBV29-1 and TRBJ2-7; D is possibly TRBD1 or TRBD2 (5 bases each). Trimming shortened V by 4 bases and J by 4 bases, and 14 bases separated the two germline ends. CDR1 SQVTM and CDR2 ANQGSEA come from the germline V gene. The CDR3 runs to 13 residues. CDR3 sequence (DNA): TGCAGCGTTGTCAAGGGGCGCGGGTACGAGCAGTACTTC. Amino acids: CSVVKGRGYEQYF.

The rearrangement joins TRBV7-9 to TRBJ1-1; TRBD1 is a possible D gene (5 bases). This CDR3 comprises 13 residues. The germline V gene has CDR1 SEHNR and CDR2 FQNEAQ (reference sequence). Between the trimmed V and J ends, which lost 5 bases and 4 bases, there was a span of 11 bases. The CDR3 coding sequence is TGTGCCAGCAGCAATCAGGGTCCCACTGAAGCTTTCTTT. Its translation is CASSNQGPTEAFF.

As concerns this clonotype: It may be a read error: a sequence one base away is much more abundant. This chain links TRBV2 with TRBJ1-5; tentatively, D is TRBD1 (6 bases). Germline CDR1 is SNHLY and CDR2 is FYNNEI. The CDR3 has 13 residues. This CDR3 reads CASKRDNNQPRHF. DNA for the CDR3: TGTGCCAGCAAGAGGGACAACAATCAGCCCCGGCATTTT.

This clonotype was counted only a few times. The V gene is TRBV7-9, the J gene TRBJ1-1, with D unresolved. V shed 5 bases and J shed 1 base, with 14 bases lying between them. Per germline, CDR1 SEHNR and CDR2 FQNEAQ (reference sequence). This CDR3 is built from 15 residues. The CDR3 DNA follows: TGTGCCAGCAGCCAAATTATAAACCCGAACACTGAAGCTTTCTTT. It encodes CASSQIINPNTEAFF.

This clonotype was seen a few times. CDR3 protein: CASRTRGGSYNEQFF. CDR3 bases: TGTGCCAGCAGAACGCGCGGGGGATCCTACAATGAGCAGTTCTTC. The chain recombines TRBV12-3 or TRBV12-4 with TRBJ2-1; 7 bases are shared with TRBD2. The CDR3 consists of 15 residues. V lost 6 bases to trimming and J lost 1 base; unmatched junction nucleotides: 6.

This clonotype showed up many times. The gene calls are TRBV28 and TRBJ1-1, with D unclear. The CDR3 runs 12 residues. The V end lost 6 bases, the J end lost 11 bases, and 16 bases lay between the germline ends. Germline loops: CDR1 MDHEN, CDR2 SYDVKM. This CDR3 reads CASSLERMGAFF. The CDR3 DNA reads as TGTGCCAGCAGCCTGGAGAGGATGGGCGCTTTCTTT.

The table lists this clonotype with many counts. The gene calls are TRBV12-3 or TRBV12-4 and TRBJ2-1, with 12 bases matching TRBD1. The CDR3 is made up of 14 amino acids. J lost 9 bases, V lost 7 bases, and 7 bases had no gene match. Here the CDR3 DNA reads TGTGCCAGCACTTTGGGGGGACAGGGGGCTGAGCAGTTCTTC. This codes for CASTLGGQGAEQFF.

This clonotype was detected a few times. V is TRBV5-1 and J is TRBJ1-1; D may be TRBD1 (5 bases). Germline V CDR1 and CDR2: SGHRS, YFSETQ. This CDR3 has 13 residues. Trimming took off 4 bases at V and 1 base at J, with 8 bases between the two ends. CDR3 sequence reads: CASSHRRNTEAFF. CDR3 bases: TGCGCCAGCAGCCACAGGAGGAACACTGAAGCTTTCTTT.

A remark on this clonotype: This may stem from a read error, because a much larger clone lies one nucleotide away. This chain joins TRBV15 and TRBJ1-1; no reliable D call. CDR1 is LNHNV and CDR2 is YYDKDF in the germline V gene (reference sequence). V dropped 4 bases and J dropped 1 base, with 7 bases sitting between them. This CDR3 is 13 amino acids long. CDR3: CATSTIWNTEAFF. The CDR3, as DNA: TGTGCCACCAGCACGATATGGAACACTGAAGCTTTCTTT.

This clonotype came up a few times. This chain joins TRBV14 and TRBJ1-2; the match to TRBD1 covers 8 bases. The junction had 8 bases not matched to a gene; V was cut back by 1 base and J by 4 bases. From germline, CDR1 is SGHDN and CDR2 FVKESK. This CDR3 is 16 amino acids long. CDR3 protein: CASSQVPTGVPYGYTF. In nucleotides, the CDR3 is TGTGCCAGCAGCCAAGTCCCGACAGGGGTCCCCTATGGCTACACCTTC.

This clonotype was seen just once. This may come from a read error, since a much larger clone is one base off. This chain uses TRBV12-3 or TRBV12-4 with TRBJ2-3; D not resolved. The length of the CDR3 is 14 residues. CDR3 protein: CASSFDPGTDTQCF. CDR3 coding DNA: TGTGCCAGCAGTTTTGATCCCGGCACAGATACGCAGTGTTTT.

This clonotype was found a few times. The V gene is TRBV2, the J gene TRBJ2-4, with TRBD2 matching over 7 bases. Germline lookup yields CDR1 SNHLY and CDR2 FYNNEI. J lost 1 base, V lost 5 bases, and 8 bases had no gene match. CDR3 size: 16 residues. CDR3 nucleotide sequence: TGTGCCAGCAGTCAAAGGGAGGGCTTGGCCAAAAACATTCAGTACTTC. It is translated as CASSQREGLAKNIQYF.

This clonotype was seen repeatedly, ten times or more. The rearrangement uses TRBV20-1 and TRBJ1-4, with TRBD1 identical over 9 bases. The CDR3 consists of 16 residues. Germline trimming cut 5 bases from V and 0 bases from J; bases unmatched to any gene: 7. The V gene's germline CDR1 is DFQATT and CDR2 SNEGSKA (reference sequence). The CDR3 loop reads CSAGGTGPATNEKLFF. In DNA form, the CDR3 reads TGCAGTGCTGGGGGGACAGGGCCCGCAACTAATGAAAAACTGTTTTTT.

This clonotype has at least ten counts. This sequence joins TRBV11-3 and TRBJ2-1; 12 nucleotides align to TRBD2. This CDR3 is built from 16 residues. Per the germline V gene, CDR1 is SGHNT and CDR2 is YENEEA. The ends lost 5 bases at V and 5 bases at J; junction bases unmatched: 7. In nucleotides, the CDR3 is TGTGCCAGCAGCGGGGCTAGCGGGGGGGCCGACAATGAGCAGTTCTTC. This translates into CASSGASGGADNEQFF. The variable domain in full, with the rest retrieved from reference TRBV11-3 and TRBJ2-1, is EAGVVQSPRYKIIEKKQPVAFWCNPISGHNTLYWYLQNLGQGPELLIRYENEEAVDDSQLPKDRFSAERLKGVDSTLKIQPAELGDSAVYLCASSGASGGADNEQFFGPGTRLTVL.

This clonotype was recorded many times. CDR3 in DNA: TGCGCCAGCAGCCCGGGACTAGCGGGAATCACGGAGCTGTTTTTT. As protein: CASSPGLAGITELFF. The chain links TRBV5-1 to TRBJ2-2; 13 bases align to TRBD2. The germline CDR1 and CDR2 sequences are SGHRS and YFSETQ. With 4 bases clipped from V and 10 bases from J, the junction kept 7 bases outside the gene matches. The CDR3 sequence is 15 residues long. Drawing the rest from reference TRBV5-1 and TRBJ2-2, the complete variable domain is KAGVTQTPRYLIKTRGQQVTLSCSPISGHRSVSWYQQTPGQGLQFLFEYFSETQRNKGNFPGRFSGRQFSNSRSEMNVSTLELGDSALYLCASSPGLAGITELFFGEGSRLTVL.

This clonotype has a count of ten or more. The genes are TRBV10-3 and TRBJ1-6; no clear D gene. V was trimmed by 11 bases and J by 7 bases, leaving 15 bases between them. Germline assignment: CDR1 ENHRY and CDR2 SYGVKD. This CDR3 is 13 amino acids long. The CDR3 sequence is CALSRQANSPLHF. CDR3 nucleotides: TGTGCCTTGAGCCGCCAGGCAAATTCACCCCTCCACTTT.

The table lists this clonotype with many counts. This sequence joins TRBV5-1 and TRBJ2-5; D possibly uses TRBD1 or TRBD2 (5 bases each). V lost 1 base and J 5 bases, leaving 9 bases between the germline ends. CDR3 length: 13 residues. The germline gives CDR1 SGHRS, CDR2 YFSETQ. The CDR3, as DNA: TGCGCCAGCAGCTTGAACGGGGACGAGACCCAGTACTTC. Protein sequence: CASSLNGDETQYF.

On this clonotype: A much larger clone sits a single nucleotide away, making a read error possible. This chain links TRBV20-1 with TRBJ1-1, with a tentative D call TRBD1 (5 bases). The CDR3 is 17 amino acids. Germline values: CDR1 DFQATT, CDR2 SNEGSKA (reference sequence). The ends were cut back, 1 base at V and 0 bases at J, with 18 bases in the middle. CDR3 amino acids: CSARGRGTADMNTEAFF. The CDR3 DNA is TGCAGTGCTAGAGGTCGCGGGACGGCGGACATGAACACTGAAGCTTTCTTT.

In this sample, this clonotype turned up many times. J is TRBJ2-2 and V is TRBV29-1, with D hard to call. The CDR3 has 14 amino acids. From germline, CDR1 is SQVTM and CDR2 ANQGSEA. Trimming removed 4 bases from V and 0 bases from J, with 9 bases in between. The DNA of the CDR3 is TGCAGCGTTGCGGTACAACCGAACACCGGGGAGCTGTTTTTT. It yields the protein CSVAVQPNTGELFF.

This clonotype has ten or more counts. V gene TRBV6-6 combines with J gene TRBJ2-1; 7 bases fit TRBD2. Germline CDR1 MNHNY, CDR2 SVGAGI (reference sequence). This CDR3 has 14 amino acids. The junction had 9 bases not matched to a gene; V was cut back by 7 bases and J by 6 bases. Here the CDR3 DNA reads TGTGCCAGCAACCGTGGAGCGGGGTTCAATGAGCAGTTCTTC. Translating gives CASNRGAGFNEQFF.

The count of this clonotype is one. The junction does not match germline at one end; this may be a read error. The chain is built from TRBV10-1 and TRBJ1-1, with D unresolved. This CDR3 region has 13 residues. Germline values: CDR1 WNHNN, CDR2 SYGVQD (reference sequence). CDR3 residues: CASRKDVNTEALF. CDR3 coding DNA: TGCGCCAGCAGGAAAGACGTGAACACTGAAGCTCTCTTT.

The V call is TRBV28, the J call TRBJ2-7; 8 bases match TRBD2. The CDR3 covers 15 residues. Germline V gives CDR1 MDHEN, CDR2 SYDVKM. Trimming removed 5 bases from V and 2 bases from J; junction bases left unmatched: 8. Here the CDR3 DNA reads TGTGCCAGCAGTGTTCAGAGCGGGGGAACCTACGAGCAGTACTTC. It codes for CASSVQSGGTYEQYF.

At least ten counts were recorded for this clonotype. The rearrangement joins TRBV29-1 to TRBJ2-2; D is possibly TRBD1 or TRBD2 (5 bases each). This CDR3 region has 14 residues. Germline CDR1 is SQVTM and CDR2 is ANQGSEA. V was trimmed by 4 bases and J by 0 bases, leaving 9 bases between them. The CDR3 DNA follows: TGCAGCGTTGCAAGGGACCCGAACACCGGGGAGCTGTTTTTT. Translated: CSVARDPNTGELFF.